The clone carrying this T cell receptor beta chain was observed a single time. Its antigen is as yet unknown. These data belong to a study of cytomegalovirus exposure and HLA in healthy donors. The germline CDR1 and CDR2 sequences are SNHLY and FYNNEI. This CDR3 has 16 amino acids. Losses at the gene ends were 2 bases for V and 1 base for J; bases not matched to a gene: 3. Sequencing used immunoSEQ multiplex PCR; TCRdb keeps in-frame clones, though not all of them. The table records about 260,000 clones, about 92% of them present only once. Overall study findings and caveats: Rarity characterized most TCR sequences, yet some public TCRs appeared in many donors.

The validation cohort, a group of 90 to 150 subjects, included the donors and was separate from the roughly 700-subject first cohort. Material for sequencing was PBMCs. The chain joins TRBV2 to TRBJ2-1; 9 positions match TRBD2. This sequence originates from a woman in her 30s in good health and CMV-seronegative. The CDR3 reads CASSEFAGGSYNEQFF. CDR3 bases: TGTGCCAGCAGTGAATTCGCGGGAGGGTCCTACAATGAGCAGTTCTTC. The full variable domain, completed using reference TRBV2 and TRBJ2-1, is EPEVTQTPSHQVTQMGQEVILRCVPISNHLYFYWYRQILGQKVEFLVSFYNNEISEKSEIFDDQFSVERPDGSNFTLKIRSTKLEDSAMYFCASSEFAGGSYNEQFFGPGTRLTVL.